Below, 9 T cell receptor beta chains from the same sample are listed, as sequenced in a study of beta chain features in type 1 diabetes. Overall study findings and caveats: Type 1 diabetes patients had moderately but significantly shorter TCRB CDR3s in all four CD4+ subsets.

Reverse transcription of all isolated RNA meant that expressed TCRB transcripts were sequenced. Clones were read by immunoSEQ multiplex PCR, and TCRdb kept only the in-frame ones, dropping some. The data hold about 260,000 clones, with roughly 24% observed a single time. These receptors are not linked to any known antigen. The sample comprised naive CD4+ T cells from blood. The origin of the receptors is a woman aged 25 to 39 with type 1 diabetes.

This clone showed up just once. The junction differs from germline at one of its ends, possibly a read error. This chain connects TRBV7-7 to TRBJ2-5, with a weak D call TRBD1 (9 bases). The length of the CDR3 is 15 residues. From germline, CDR1 is SSHAT and CDR2 FNYEAQ (reference sequence). The CDR3 nucleotides are TGTGCTAGCAGCTTAGCGGGACAGGGCCAAGAGACCCAGTACTTC. It codes for CASSLAGQGQETQYF.

The J gene is TRBJ1-2, the V gene TRBV28; 11 nucleotides agree with TRBD1. J gave up 11 bases and V 10 bases, and 12 bases lay outside the gene matches. CDR3 length: 13 amino acids. CDR1 MDHEN and CDR2 SYDVKM come from the germline V gene. CDR3 coding DNA: TGTGCCAACTTGGACAGGGGGCGAGGTAGTTACACCTTC. Translation gives CANLDRGRGSYTF.

This clone was recorded only once. The rearrangement joins TRBV29-1 to TRBJ2-1; D might be TRBD2 (6 bases). Germline V gene sequence: CDR1 SQVTM, CDR2 ANQGSEA. The CDR3 spans 11 residues. V lost 6 bases, J lost 6 bases, and 9 bases lay in between. The CDR3 region has the DNA TGCAGCGTGACTAGATTCAATGAGCAGTTCTTC. It encodes CSVTRFNEQFF.

The table lists this clone with a few counts. DNA for the CDR3: TGCAGCGTCCTACAGGGGCAAGGTCAGCCCCAGCATTTT. Its translation is CSVLQGQGQPQHF. The chain links TRBV29-1 to TRBJ1-5; 7 nucleotides agree with TRBD1. With V trimmed by 6 bases and J by 6 bases, 8 bases remained unmatched. Germline CDR1 SQVTM, CDR2 ANQGSEA. This CDR3 has 13 residues.

This clone was detected a few times. The chain has TRBV5-4 and TRBJ2-6; perhaps TRBD2 as D (5 bases). Germline V gene sequence: CDR1 SGHNT, CDR2 YYREEE (reference sequence). With 4 bases removed from V and 5 bases from J, the gap between germline ends came to 22 bases. The CDR3 runs 18 residues. CDR3 DNA sequence: TGTGCCAGCAGCCCTGCGACGGGAAGGGTATTGAGGGCCAACGTCCTGACTTTC. It codes for CASSPATGRVLRANVLTF.

V and J are TRBV7-2 and TRBJ2-3, with 7 bases aligning to TRBD2. Trimming removed 4 bases from V and 5 bases from J; junction bases left unmatched: 12. The CDR3 runs to 16 residues. Germline V lookup: CDR1 SGHTA, CDR2 FQGNSA. The CDR3 loop reads CASSSKTSLGVDTQYF. CDR3 sequence (DNA): TGTGCCAGCAGCTCGAAGACTAGCCTCGGCGTAGATACGCAGTATTTT. The full variable domain, in which reference TRBV7-2 and TRBJ2-3 provide the parts outside the CDR3, is GAGVSQSPSNKVTEKGKDVELRCDPISGHTALYWYRQSLGQGLEFLIYFQGNSAPDKSGLPSDRFSAERTGGSVSTLTIQRTQQEDSAVYLCASSSKTSLGVDTQYFGPGTRLTVL.

The chain carries TRBV28 and TRBJ1-2; no reliable D call. The CDR3 spans 17 residues. Trimming cost V 4 bases and J 6 bases, with 24 bases left between them. CDR1 is MDHEN and CDR2 is SYDVKM in the germline V gene. CDR3 region: CASSYPGEGWLENGYTF. Here the CDR3 DNA reads TGTGCCAGCAGTTACCCCGGGGAAGGGTGGTTAGAGAATGGCTACACCTTC.

Only a few counts were recorded for this clone. The chain uses TRBV19 and TRBJ2-4, with 12 positions matching TRBD1. Germline assignment: CDR1 LNHDA and CDR2 SQIVND (reference sequence). This CDR3 is 13 amino acids long. Germline trimming cut 5 bases from V and 7 bases from J; bases unmatched to any gene: 0. CDR3: CASSGTGGNIQYF. Here the CDR3 DNA reads TGTGCCAGTAGTGGGACAGGGGGCAACATTCAGTACTTC.

This clone occurred a few times. This sequence joins TRBV30 and TRBJ1-5, with 7 bases aligning to TRBD1. The CDR3 totals 16 residues. The germline V gene encodes CDR1 GTSNPN and CDR2 SVGIG (reference sequence). Trimming cost V 0 bases and J 4 bases; bases outside gene matches: 9. The CDR3 nucleotides are TGTGCCTGGAGTGTGGAGACAGGGCCTAAGAATCAGCCCCAGCATTTT. Translation gives CAWSVETGPKNQPQHF.